The rows below give T cell receptor beta chains drawn from one sample of a study of T cell responses to AZD1222 COVID-19 vaccine. Sequencing used immunoSEQ multiplex PCR; TCRdb keeps in-frame clones, though not all of them. The table shows about 160,000 clones, with around 87% occurring only once. Material: peripheral blood, obtained 28 days after the second AZD1222 dose. These receptor sequences come from an adult who received the AZD1222 COVID-19 vaccine. The CDR3 runs from the conserved cysteine through the conserved F or W. A D gene is named only where the DNA matches it firmly. Clone size appears in some rows only: once, few, many, or a class for an expanded clone.

TRBJ1-1 | TRBV5-6 | - | few | CASSHRRRMNTEAFF | TGTGCCAGCAGCCATAGACGGCGTATGAACACTGAAGCTTTCTTT
TRBJ2-5 | TRBV3-1/TRBV3-2 | TRBD1 | - | CASSQAPLPGQPKETQYF | TGTGCCAGCAGCCAAGCCCCTCTTCCGGGACAGCCTAAGGAGACCCAGTACTTC
TRBJ1-1 | TRBV7-9 | - | - | CASSLVQGRTEAFF | TGTGCCAGCAGCTTAGTCCAGGGAAGAACTGAAGCTTTCTTT
TRBJ2-5 | TRBV27 | TRBD1 | few | CASSKQGRETQYF | TGTGCCAGCAGTAAACAGGGGCGGGAGACCCAGTACTTC
TRBJ1-2 | TRBV28 | - | - | CASSPTGFYGYTF | TGTGCCAGCAGTCCGACGGGGTTTTATGGCTACACCTTC
TRBJ1-6 | TRBV30 | - | - | CAWSPDSLGSPLHF | TGTGCCTGGAGTCCGGACTCCTTAGGTTCACCCCTCCACTTT
TRBJ1-1 | TRBV7-9 | TRBD1 | once | CASSLGTGGGNTEAFF | TGTGCCAGCAGCTTAGGGACAGGGGGCGGGAACACTGAAGCTTTCTTT
TRBJ2-1 | TRBV5-5 | TRBD2 | - | CASSERAGEQFF | TGTGCCAGCAGCGAGAGAGCGGGGGAGCAGTTCTTC
TRBJ2-7 | TRBV5-6 | TRBD1 | - | CASSPGVGDRVYEQYF | TGTGCCAGCAGCCCCGGGGTCGGGGACAGAGTCTACGAGCAGTACTTC
TRBJ1-5 | TRBV30 | - | - | CAWSGVGTYMGQPQHF | TGTGCCTGGAGTGGGGTCGGGACATATATGGGTCAGCCCCAGCATTTT
TRBJ1-6 | TRBV3-1/TRBV3-2 | TRBD1 | - | CASSHQGDNSPLHF | TGTGCCAGCAGCCATCAGGGGGATAATTCACCCCTCCACTTT
TRBJ1-4 | TRBV30 | - | - | CAWSVGGGMHEKLFF | TGTGCCTGGAGTGTTGGCGGGGGGATGCATGAAAAACTGTTTTTT
TRBJ1-2 | TRBV3-1/TRBV3-2 | - | - | CASSHPRRQGNYGYTF | TGTGCCAGCAGCCATCCGAGGAGGCAGGGTAACTATGGCTACACCTTC
TRBJ1-1 | TRBV19 | TRBD1 | - | CASSSIEAGGTEAFF | TGTGCCAGTAGTAGTATAGAGGCAGGGGGGACTGAAGCTTTCTTT
TRBJ2-5 | TRBV6-6 | TRBD2 | - | CASRKGLAGGIRTQYF | TGTGCCAGCAGAAAGGGACTAGCGGGGGGGATTCGGACCCAGTACTTC
TRBJ2-1 | TRBV6-4 | - | - | CASSVSSGSYNEQFF | TGTGCCAGCAGTGTTTCTAGTGGATCCTACAATGAGCAGTTCTTC